The clone carrying this T cell receptor (beta chain) was seen at least ten times. The junction differs from germline at one of its ends, possibly a read error. This entry belongs to a study of T-cell reconstitution after alpha-beta-depleted transplantation in children. Unique molecular identifiers were used to barcode this TCRbeta library. TCRdb re-derived calls from the PCR reads in MiXCR, one entry per CDR3 protein. Of 230,000 or so distinct CDR3 sequences listed, 9.7% are singletons. Germline CDR1 and CDR2: SGHAT and FQDESV (reference sequence). There are 18 residues in the CDR3. The sequence was collected from a human donor who donated a stem cell graft to a child with SCID. The chain uses TRBV11-1 and TRBJ1-1; TRBD1 agrees at 7 bases. Sequencing was performed on PBMCs from the stem cell graft donor, taken from the stem cell graft. CDR3 in DNA: TGTGCCAGCAGTTTAGAGGGACAGCGGGATCCCCAACGAACTGAAGCTTTCTTT. This encodes CASSLEGQRDPQRTEAFF.